The 15 T cell receptor beta chains listed next were all sequenced from one sample in a study of yellow fever vaccine responses in identical twins (dated by TCRdb to about 2018). Preparation of the library involved RT-PCR. The sequencer was an Illumina HiSeq 2500. The public reads were reanalyzed by TCRdb: fastp trimming at Q25, MiXCR alignment, in-frame beta chains only. Identical CDR3 protein sequences are pooled into one entry, listed with their most common genes and DNA. Here the sample has 1,300 to 1,500 distinct CDR3 sequences; around 84% occur a single time. The top ten hold roughly 6.5% of the sample. The sample consisted of T cells from blood (PBMCs), unsorted or a sorted subset (not recorded which), taken before or after yellow fever vaccination (not recorded which). Source of these receptors: a woman aged 18-35 years who received the yellow fever vaccine. Donor details come from another sample of the same person, matched by shared clones.

On this clonotype itself: Relative to the germline gene, one junction end is altered; a read error may explain this. The rearrangement uses TRBV7-7 and TRBJ2-2; tentatively, D is TRBD1 (7 bases). CDR3 length: 16 residues. Germline V gives CDR1 SSHAT, CDR2 FNYEAQ (reference sequence). CDR3: CASSLVQGGAAGELFF. The CDR3 DNA sequence: TGTGCTAGCAGTCTAGTTCAGGGGGGCGCGGCCGGGGAGCTGTTTTTT.

The genes are TRBV11-3 and TRBJ2-5; D gene uncertain. Germline V gives CDR1 SGHNT, CDR2 YENEEA. The CDR3 contains 16 residues. V shed 5 bases and J shed 5 bases, with 21 bases lying between them. In DNA form, the CDR3 reads TGTGCCAGCAGCCCCAAATCCGGGTCAATAGTGGAGACCCAGTACTTC. Translation gives CASSPKSGSIVETQYF.

Relative to its sample, this clonotype is hyperexpanded. The rearrangement joins TRBV6-5 to TRBJ1-5, with 7 bases identical to TRBD1. Germline lookup yields CDR1 MNHEY and CDR2 SVGAGI. This CDR3 has 14 residues. Trimming took 2 bases from V and 2 from J; bases not matched to a gene: 0. The CDR3 loop reads CASSYGQGNQPQHF. The CDR3 region has the DNA TGTGCCAGCAGTTACGGACAGGGCAATCAGCCCCAGCATTTT.

This chain links TRBV20-1 with TRBJ1-1, with no clear D. This CDR3 comprises 13 residues. V shed 1 base and J shed 1 base, with 7 bases lying between them. CDR1 DFQATT and CDR2 SNEGSKA come from the germline V gene (reference sequence). The CDR3 nucleotides read TGCAGTGCTAGAGTGGGCGGGAACACTGAAGCTTTCTTT. It is translated as CSARVGGNTEAFF.

The chain combines TRBV11-1 with TRBJ2-7; tentatively, D is TRBD2 (6 bases). CDR3 size: 16 residues. CDR1 is SGHAT and CDR2 is FQDESV in the germline V gene (reference sequence). Trimming pared 5 bases from V and 0 bases from J, leaving 17 bases between. CDR3 protein: CASSPGVGWASYEQYF. CDR3 DNA: TGTGCCAGCAGCCCGGGGGTGGGGTGGGCCTCCTACGAGCAGTACTTC. Together with reference TRBV11-1 and TRBJ2-7, the CDR3 gives the full variable domain: EAEVAQSPRYKITEKSQAVAFWCDPISGHATLYWYRQILGQGPELLVQFQDESVVDDSQLPKDRFSAERLKGVDSTLKIQPAELGDSAMYLCASSPGVGWASYEQYFGPGTRLTVT.

This clonotype showed up just a few times. The chain joins TRBV27 to TRBJ2-3, with no clear D. The CDR3 totals 13 residues. CDR1 and CDR2 from the germline V gene are MNHEY and SMNVEV (reference sequence). The V gene lost 5 bases and the J gene lost 0 bases, with 6 bases spanning the gap. The CDR3 sequence: CASSTLSTDTQYF. CDR3 DNA: TGTGCCAGCAGTACTCTCAGCACAGATACGCAGTATTTT.

This clonotype occurred once. The V and J genes are TRBV4-1 and TRBJ2-1; 8 bases match TRBD2. The junction had 4 bases not matched to a gene; V was cut back by 3 bases and J by 3 bases. Germline CDR1 reads MGHRA; CDR2 reads YSYEKL. There are 15 residues in the CDR3. The CDR3 spells CASSQVSGDYNEQFF. CDR3 DNA sequence: TGCGCCAGCAGCCAGGTTAGCGGGGACTACAATGAGCAGTTCTTC.

In this sample, this clonotype turned up once. This sequence joins TRBV16 and TRBJ2-1, with 9 bases fitting TRBD2. The J segment lost 1 base and the V segment lost 2 bases, leaving 3 bases of the junction unmatched. The CDR3 is 16 residues long. Per the germline V gene, CDR1 is KGHSY and CDR2 is FQNENV. This CDR3 reads CASSQGAGGSYNEQFF. As DNA, the CDR3 is TGTGCCAGCAGCCAAGGGGCGGGAGGGTCCTACAATGAGCAGTTCTTC.

V and J are TRBV6-5 and TRBJ2-1; 13 bases agree with TRBD2. Germline CDR1 is MNHEY and CDR2 is SVGAGI. With 4 bases clipped from V and 10 bases from J, the junction kept 10 bases outside the gene matches. This CDR3 region has 16 residues. In nucleotides, the CDR3 is TGTGCCAGCAGTTCGACCGGACTAGCGGGAGTTGGAGAGCAGTTCTTC. This encodes CASSSTGLAGVGEQFF.

The chain links TRBV28 to TRBJ2-7; 8 bases are a match to TRBD1. The V gene end was trimmed by 5 bases and the J gene end by 2 bases; junction bases not matched to a gene: 2. CDR3 size: 13 residues. Germline loops: CDR1 MDHEN, CDR2 SYDVKM. The CDR3 protein is CASSTDRAYEQYF. CDR3 coding DNA: TGTGCCAGCAGTACGGACAGGGCCTACGAGCAGTACTTC.

A note on this clonotype: Mismatch with germline at one junction end may stem from a read error. The rearrangement links TRBV3-1 to TRBJ2-5; D gene uncertain. CDR1 and CDR2 from the germline V gene are LGHDT and YNNKEL (reference sequence). The length of the CDR3 is 10 residues. The CDR3 is CASRQETQYF. The CDR3 bases are TGTGCCAGCCGCCAAGAGACCCAGTACTTC.

In its sample, this clonotype was seen once. The genes are TRBV9 and TRBJ2-7; D perhaps matches TRBD1 (6 bases). The V and J ends lost 3 bases and 3 bases respectively, with 16 bases between them. Germline V gene lookup returns CDR1 SGDLS and CDR2 YYNGEE. CDR3 length: 15 amino acids. The CDR3 DNA reads as TGTGCCAGCAGCGGATCCGGGACACCGAACTACGAGCAGTACTTC. It translates to CASSGSGTPNYEQYF. Using reference TRBV9 and TRBJ2-7 for the parts outside the CDR3, the full variable domain is DSGVTQTPKHLITATGQRVTLRCSPRSGDLSVYWYQQSLDQGLQFLIQYYNGEERAKGNILERFSAQQFPDLHSELNLSSLELGDSALYFCASSGSGTPNYEQYFGPGTRLTVT.

V usage is TRBV10-1 and J usage is TRBJ1-1; no reliable D call. Trimming took 2 bases from V and 1 from J, leaving 5 bases between them. CDR1 WNHNN and CDR2 SYGVQD come from the germline V gene (reference sequence). The CDR3 runs 13 residues. The CDR3 loop is CASSELGNTEAFF. The DNA for the CDR3 is TGCGCCAGCAGTGAGCTGGGGAACACTGAAGCTTTCTTT.

This clonotype was picked up one time. The V gene is TRBV4-3, the J gene TRBJ2-1, with D perhaps matching TRBD1 or TRBD2 (5 bases each). From germline, CDR1 is LGHNA and CDR2 YSLEER. Trimming removed 0 bases at V and 6 bases at J, with 12 bases between. The CDR3 consists of 15 residues. The CDR3 nucleotides are TGCGCCAGCAGCCAAGATATTCCGGGGCCCAATGAGCAGTTCTTC. This translates into CASSQDIPGPNEQFF.

The chain is built from TRBV4-2 and TRBJ2-3; TRBD2 agrees at 10 bases. This CDR3 is 15 amino acids long. Germline V gene data show CDR1 as LGHNA and CDR2 as YNFKEQ. Trimming took 4 bases from V and 6 from J; bases not matched to a gene: 7. The DNA for the CDR3 is TGTGCCAGCAGCCCTCAAGCGGGGGGGTCGGATACGCAGTATTTT. It encodes CASSPQAGGSDTQYF.